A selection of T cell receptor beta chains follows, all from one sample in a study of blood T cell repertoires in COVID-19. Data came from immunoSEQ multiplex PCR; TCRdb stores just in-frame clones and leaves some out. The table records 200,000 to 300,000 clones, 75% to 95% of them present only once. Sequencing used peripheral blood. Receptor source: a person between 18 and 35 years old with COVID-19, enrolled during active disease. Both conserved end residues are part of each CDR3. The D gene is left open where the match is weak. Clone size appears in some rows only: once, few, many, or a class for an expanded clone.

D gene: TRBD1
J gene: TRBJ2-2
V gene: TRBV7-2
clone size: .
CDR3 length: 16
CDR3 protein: CASRSSGTGITGELFF
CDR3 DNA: TGTGCCAGCAGATCCTCCGGGACAGGGATAACCGGGGAGCTGTTTTTT

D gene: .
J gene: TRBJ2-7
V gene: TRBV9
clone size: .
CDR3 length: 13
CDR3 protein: CASSVAGAHEQYF
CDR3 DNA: TGTGCCAGCAGCGTAGCGGGAGCTCATGAGCAGTACTTC

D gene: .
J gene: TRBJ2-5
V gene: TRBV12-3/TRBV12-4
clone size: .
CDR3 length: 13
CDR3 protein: CASRGRNQETQYF
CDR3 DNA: TGTGCCAGCAGGGGGCGGAACCAAGAGACCCAGTACTTC

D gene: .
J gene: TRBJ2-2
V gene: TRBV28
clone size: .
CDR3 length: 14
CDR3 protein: CASSSGQNTGELFF
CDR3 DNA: TGTGCCAGCAGTTCAGGACAGAACACCGGGGAGCTGTTTTTT

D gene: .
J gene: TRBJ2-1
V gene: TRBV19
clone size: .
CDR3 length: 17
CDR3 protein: CASRDDSGASSYNEQFF
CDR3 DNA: TGTGCCAGTAGAGACGATAGCGGAGCGAGCTCCTACAATGAGCAGTTCTTC

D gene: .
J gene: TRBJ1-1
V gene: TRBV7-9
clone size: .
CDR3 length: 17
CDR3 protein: CASSLATGGGGDTEAFF
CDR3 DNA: TGTGCCAGCAGCTTAGCAACGGGGGGCGGCGGCGACACTGAAGCTTTCTTT

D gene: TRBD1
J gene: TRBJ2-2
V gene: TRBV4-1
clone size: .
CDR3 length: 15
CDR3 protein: CASSQAGTATGELFF
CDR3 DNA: TGCGCCAGCAGCCAGGCCGGGACAGCCACCGGGGAGCTGTTTTTT

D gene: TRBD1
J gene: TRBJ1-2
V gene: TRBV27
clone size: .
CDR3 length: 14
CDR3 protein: CASSLTGGSYGYTF
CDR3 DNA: TGTGCCAGCAGTTTAACAGGGGGGAGCTATGGCTACACCTTC

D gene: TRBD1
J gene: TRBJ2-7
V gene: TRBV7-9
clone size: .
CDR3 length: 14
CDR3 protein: CASSQTTGDYEQYF
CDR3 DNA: TGTGCCAGCAGTCAGACGACAGGGGATTACGAGCAGTACTTC

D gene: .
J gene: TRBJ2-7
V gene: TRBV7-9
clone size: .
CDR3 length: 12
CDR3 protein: CASSSRATDQCF
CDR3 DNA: TGTGCCAGCAGCTCAAGGGCGACAGACCAGTGCTTC

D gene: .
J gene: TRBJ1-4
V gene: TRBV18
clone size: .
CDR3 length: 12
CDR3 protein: CASSPPERKLFF
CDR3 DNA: TGTGCCAGCTCACCGCCCGAGAGAAAACTGTTTTTT

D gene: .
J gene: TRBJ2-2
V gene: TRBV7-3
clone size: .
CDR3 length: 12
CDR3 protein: CASSQDSGELFF
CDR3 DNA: TGTGCCAGCAGCCAGGACTCCGGGGAGCTGTTTTTT

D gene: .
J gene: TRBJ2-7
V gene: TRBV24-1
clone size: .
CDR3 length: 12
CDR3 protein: CATSVNSYEQYF
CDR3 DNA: TGTGCCACCAGTGTCAACTCCTACGAGCAGTACTTC

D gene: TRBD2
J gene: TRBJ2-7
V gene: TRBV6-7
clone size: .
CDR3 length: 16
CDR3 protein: CASSYPYSGSSYEQYF
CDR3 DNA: TGTGCCAGCAGTTACCCGTACAGCGGGAGCTCCTACGAGCAGTACTTC

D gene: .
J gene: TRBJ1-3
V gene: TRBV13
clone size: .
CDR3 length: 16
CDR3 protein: CASSLGPPNSGNTIYF
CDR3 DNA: TGTGCCAGCAGCTTAGGCCCACCCAACTCGGGAAACACCATATATTTT

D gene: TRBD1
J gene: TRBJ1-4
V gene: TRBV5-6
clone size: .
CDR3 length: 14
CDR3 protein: CASSFGQGSEKLFF
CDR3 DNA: TGTGCCAGCAGCTTCGGACAGGGCAGTGAAAAACTGTTTTTT

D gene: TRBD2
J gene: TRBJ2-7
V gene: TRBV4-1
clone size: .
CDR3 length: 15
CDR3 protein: CASSQEGGRSYEQYF
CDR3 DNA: TGCGCCAGCAGCCAAGAGGGCGGGAGAAGCTACGAGCAGTACTTC

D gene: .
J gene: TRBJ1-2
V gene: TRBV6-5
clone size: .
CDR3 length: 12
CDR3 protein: CASSLGGSGYTF
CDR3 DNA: TGTGCCAGCAGCCTGGGGGGGTCTGGCTACACCTTC

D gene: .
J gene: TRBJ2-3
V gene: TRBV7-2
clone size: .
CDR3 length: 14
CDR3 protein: CASSLAGEADTQYF
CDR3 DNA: TGTGCCAGCAGCTTAGCGGGAGAGGCAGATACGCAGTATTTT

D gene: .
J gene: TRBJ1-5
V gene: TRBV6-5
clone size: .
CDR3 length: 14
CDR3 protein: CASSYGGSNQPQHF
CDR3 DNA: TGTGCCAGCAGTTACGGCGGTAGCAATCAGCCCCAGCATTTT

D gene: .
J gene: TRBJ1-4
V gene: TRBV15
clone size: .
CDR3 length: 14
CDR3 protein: CATSTGQSNEKLFF
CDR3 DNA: TGTGCCACCAGCACAGGACAGTCAAATGAAAAACTGTTTTTT

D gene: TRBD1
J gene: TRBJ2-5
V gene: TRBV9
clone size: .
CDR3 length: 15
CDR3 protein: CASSGQGAQVETQYF
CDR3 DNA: TGTGCCAGCAGCGGCCAGGGGGCACAAGTCGAGACCCAGTACTTC

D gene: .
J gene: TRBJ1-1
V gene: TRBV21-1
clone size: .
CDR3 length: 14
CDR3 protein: CASSKRDRRAEAFF
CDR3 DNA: TGTGCCAGCAGCAAACGGGACAGGAGAGCTGAAGCTTTCTTT

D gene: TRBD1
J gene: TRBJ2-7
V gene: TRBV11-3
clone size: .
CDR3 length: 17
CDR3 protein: CASSPGQGDHRADEQYF
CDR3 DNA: TGTGCCAGCAGCCCCGGACAGGGGGACCATAGGGCGGACGAGCAGTACTTC

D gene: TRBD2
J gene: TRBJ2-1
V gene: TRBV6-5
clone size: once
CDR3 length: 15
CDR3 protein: CASSRGSSSYNEQFF
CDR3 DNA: TGTGCCAGCAGTCGCGGGAGTAGCTCCTACAATGAGCAGTTCTTC

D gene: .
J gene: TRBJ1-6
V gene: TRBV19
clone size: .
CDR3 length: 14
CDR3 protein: CASSPGAYNSPLHF
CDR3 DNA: TGTGCCAGTAGCCCAGGCGCCTATAATTCACCCCTCCACTTT

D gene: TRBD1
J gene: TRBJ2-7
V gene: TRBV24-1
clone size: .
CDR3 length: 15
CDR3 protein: CATSVGQGNSYEQYF
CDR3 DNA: TGTGCCACCAGTGTCGGACAGGGGAACTCCTACGAGCAGTACTTC

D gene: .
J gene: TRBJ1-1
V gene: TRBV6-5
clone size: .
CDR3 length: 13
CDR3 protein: CASKSMRDTEAFF
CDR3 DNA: TGTGCCAGCAAATCCATGAGGGACACTGAAGCTTTCTTT

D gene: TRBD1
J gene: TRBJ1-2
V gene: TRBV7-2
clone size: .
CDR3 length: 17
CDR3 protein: CASSLYFFGRDSGGYTF
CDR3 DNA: TGTGCCAGCAGCTTGTATTTTTTCGGTAGGGACAGCGGTGGCTACACCTTC

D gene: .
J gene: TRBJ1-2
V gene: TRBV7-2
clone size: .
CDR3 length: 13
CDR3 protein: CASSLEAEGGYTF
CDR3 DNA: TGTGCCAGCAGCTTAGAGGCGGAGGGTGGCTACACCTTC

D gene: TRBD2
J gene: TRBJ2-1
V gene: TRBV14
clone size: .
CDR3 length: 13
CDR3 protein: CASSLGLPGEQFF
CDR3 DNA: TGTGCCAGCAGCCTGGGACTACCCGGGGAGCAGTTCTTC

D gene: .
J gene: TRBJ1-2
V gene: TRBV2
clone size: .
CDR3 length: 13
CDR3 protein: CASSDATSYGYTF
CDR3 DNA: TGTGCCAGCAGTGATGCCACTAGCTATGGCTACACCTTC

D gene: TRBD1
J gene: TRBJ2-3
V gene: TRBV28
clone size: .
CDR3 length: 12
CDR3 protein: CAHRGQLDTQYF
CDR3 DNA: TGTGCTCACAGGGGCCAATTGGATACGCAGTATTTT

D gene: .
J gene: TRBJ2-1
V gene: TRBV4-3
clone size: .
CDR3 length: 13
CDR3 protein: CASSQVGGNEQFF
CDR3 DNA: TGCGCCAGCAGCCAAGTGGGCGGGAATGAGCAGTTCTTC

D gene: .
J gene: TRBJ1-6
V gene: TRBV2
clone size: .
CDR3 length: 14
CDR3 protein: CASSDSSYNSPLHF
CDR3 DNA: TGTGCCAGCAGTGATAGCTCCTATAATTCACCCCTCCACTTT

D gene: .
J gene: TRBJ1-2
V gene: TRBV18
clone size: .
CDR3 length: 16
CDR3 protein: CASSPSQAATNYGYTF
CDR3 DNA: TGTGCCAGCTCACCATCACAGGCAGCCACTAACTATGGCTACACCTTC

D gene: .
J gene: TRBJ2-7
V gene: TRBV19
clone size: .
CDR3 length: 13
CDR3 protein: CASSIGGSYEQYF
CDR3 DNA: TGTGCCAGTAGTATAGGCGGCAGCTACGAGCAGTACTTC

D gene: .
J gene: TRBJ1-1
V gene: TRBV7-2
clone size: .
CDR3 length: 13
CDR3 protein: CASSLVQGTEAFF
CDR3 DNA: TGTGCCAGCAGCTTAGTGCAGGGCACTGAAGCTTTCTTT

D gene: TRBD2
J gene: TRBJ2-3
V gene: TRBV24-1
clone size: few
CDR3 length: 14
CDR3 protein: CAISLGLGTDTQYF
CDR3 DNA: TGTGCCATATCCCTGGGACTAGGGACAGATACGCAGTATTTT

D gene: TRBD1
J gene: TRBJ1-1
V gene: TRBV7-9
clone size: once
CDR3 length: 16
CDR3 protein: CASSLTAGGADTEAFF
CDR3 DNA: TGTGCCAGCAGCTTAACGGCAGGGGGCGCGGACACTGAAGCTTTCTTT

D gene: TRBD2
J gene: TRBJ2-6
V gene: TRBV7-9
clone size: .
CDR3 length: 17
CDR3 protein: CASSLGEGGSGANVLTF
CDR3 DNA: TGTGCCAGCAGCCTCGGGGAGGGAGGCTCTGGGGCCAACGTCCTGACTTTC

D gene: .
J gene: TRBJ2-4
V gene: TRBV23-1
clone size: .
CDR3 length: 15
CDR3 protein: CASSQRVLAKNIQYF
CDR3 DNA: TGCGCCAGCAGTCAGAGAGTCCTAGCCAAAAACATTCAGTACTTC

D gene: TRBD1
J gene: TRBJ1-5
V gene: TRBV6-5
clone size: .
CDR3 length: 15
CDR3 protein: CASTRDRGLYQPQHF
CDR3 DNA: TGTGCCAGCACCCGGGACAGGGGGCTCTATCAGCCCCAGCATTTT

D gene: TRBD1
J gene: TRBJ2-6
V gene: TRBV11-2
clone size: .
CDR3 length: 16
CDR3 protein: CASSLRDRDGANVLTF
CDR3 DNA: TGTGCCAGCAGCTTAAGGGACAGGGATGGGGCCAACGTCCTGACTTTC

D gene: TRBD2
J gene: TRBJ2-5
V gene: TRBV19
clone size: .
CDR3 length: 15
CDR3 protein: CASMGLAGAQETQYF
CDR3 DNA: TGTGCCAGCATGGGGCTAGCGGGGGCCCAAGAGACCCAGTACTTC

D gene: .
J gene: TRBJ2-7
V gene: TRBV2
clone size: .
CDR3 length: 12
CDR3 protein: CASKAQPYEQYF
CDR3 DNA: TGTGCCAGCAAAGCCCAACCCTACGAGCAGTACTTC